The 7 T cell receptor beta chains below come from one sample, sequenced in a study of T cells after yellow fever vaccination. TCRdb passed the 5' RACE reads through MiXCR, listing each CDR3 protein once. The sample lists 45,000 to 60,000 distinct CDR3 sequences; around 6.7% were seen once. The input for sequencing was CD8+ T cells not binding an NS4B(214-222) dextramer, sorted from PBMCs, taken roughly seven weeks after the first yellow fever vaccination. All receptors derive from a man younger than 35 who received the YFV17D yellow fever vaccine.

Many counts were recorded for this clonotype. The chain recombines TRBV24-1 with TRBJ2-2; D call uncertain. V lost 9 bases to trimming and J lost 7 bases, with 14 bases between them. This CDR3 is built from 13 residues. The germline CDR1 and CDR2 sequences are KGHDR and SFDVKD. The CDR3 reads CATSSLGFGELFF. For the CDR3, the DNA is TGTGCCACCTCCAGTTTGGGCTTCGGGGAGCTGTTTTTT.

This clonotype came up a few times. The J gene is TRBJ2-1, the V gene TRBV7-9, with D possibly being TRBD2 (7 bases). This CDR3 contains 15 residues. Germline CDR1 is SEHNR and CDR2 is FQNEAQ (reference sequence). Between the trimmed V and J ends, which lost 6 bases and 14 bases, there was a span of 26 bases. CDR3 residues: CASRIGGRVGEGEFF. The CDR3 DNA reads TGTGCCAGCAGGATAGGCGGCCGAGTCGGGGAGGGGGAGTTCTTC.

Details on this clonotype: Just one base apart from a much larger clone, this may be a read error. The rearrangement uses TRBV20-1 and TRBJ2-2; D is possibly TRBD1 (5 bases). The CDR3 totals 15 residues. Germline values: CDR1 DFQATT, CDR2 SNEGSKA (reference sequence). CDR3 sequence reads: CCAKWTSANTGELFF. CDR3 DNA sequence: TGCTGTGCGAAGTGGACATCCGCGAACACCGGGGAGCTGTTTTTT.

This clonotype was detected a few times. This chain connects TRBV27 to TRBJ1-5; D is unresolved. Between the trimmed V and J ends, which lost 1 base and 7 bases, there was a span of 14 bases. Germline CDR1 and CDR2: MNHEY and SMNVEV (reference sequence). The CDR3 is 15 amino acids. The CDR3 reads CASSLYSRGGQPQHF. Written as DNA, the CDR3 is TGTGCCAGCAGTTTATATTCGAGAGGTGGACAGCCCCAGCATTTT.

The gene calls are TRBV13 and TRBJ1-4; TRBD1 matches 10 bases. The CDR3 covers 15 residues. The germline V gene has CDR1 PRHDT and CDR2 FYEKMQ (reference sequence). V trimming: 4 bases; J trimming: 8 bases; junction bases outside the gene matches: 7. This CDR3 is CASSSVPGQGEKLFF. In DNA form, the CDR3 reads TGTGCCAGCAGCTCCGTTCCGGGACAGGGGGAAAAACTGTTTTTT. The entire variable domain, with the rest obtained from reference TRBV13 and TRBJ1-4, is as follows: AAGVIQSPRHLIKEKRETATLKCYPIPRHDTVYWYQQGPGQDPQFLISFYEKMQSDKGSIPDRFSAQQFSDYHSELNMSSLELGDSALYFCASSSVPGQGEKLFFGSGTQLSVL.

In this sample, this clonotype turned up many times. The rearrangement joins TRBV6-6 to TRBJ2-3; D remains unclear. The germline V gene encodes CDR1 MNHNY and CDR2 SVGAGI (reference sequence). V gave up 4 bases and J gave up 3 bases, with 8 bases separating them. CDR3 size: 13 residues. The CDR3: CASSLDRTDTQYF. DNA of the CDR3: TGTGCCAGCAGTTTGGACCGGACAGATACGCAGTATTTT.

The chain links TRBV7-8 to TRBJ2-5; 8 positions agree with TRBD2. Germline CDR1 SGHVS, CDR2 FQNEAQ. V lost 1 base, J lost 1 base, and 11 bases stayed unmatched. The length of the CDR3 is 18 residues. The CDR3 DNA sequence: TGTGCCAGCAGCTTAGAAGCGGGGGAGGCAAATCCCCAAGAGACCCAGTACTTC. Translating gives CASSLEAGEANPQETQYF.